The present T cell receptor (beta chain) was sequenced within a study of blood T cell repertoires in COVID-19. Overall study: Some COVID-19 samples were acute and others convalescent; all came from the United States, Italy and Spain. PBMCs, B-cell-depleted T cells, or T cells were the source of the cDNA or gDNA that made up the material.

Germline V gene data show CDR1 as MNHEY and CDR2 as SVGAGI. This CDR3 contains 16 residues. Trimming took 0 bases from V and 7 from J, leaving 18 bases between them. Original analysis: The assay estimated nucleated cells by amplifying reference gene primers. Sequencing used immunoSEQ multiplex PCR; TCRdb keeps in-frame clones, though not all of them. The DNA gave D and trimming, while V, J and clone size come from that table. The sample has about 220,000 clones, approximately 81% seen once; the top ten hold nearly 20%. This chain uses TRBV6-5 with TRBJ1-2; D is perhaps TRBD1 (6 bases). The sequence was obtained from a man aged 25 to 45 with active or convalescent COVID-19. Sample: peripheral blood. CDR3: CASSYSVFGQGFGYTF. The CDR3 nucleotides are TGTGCCAGCAGTTACTCAGTATTCGGGCAGGGGTTTGGCTACACCTTC.